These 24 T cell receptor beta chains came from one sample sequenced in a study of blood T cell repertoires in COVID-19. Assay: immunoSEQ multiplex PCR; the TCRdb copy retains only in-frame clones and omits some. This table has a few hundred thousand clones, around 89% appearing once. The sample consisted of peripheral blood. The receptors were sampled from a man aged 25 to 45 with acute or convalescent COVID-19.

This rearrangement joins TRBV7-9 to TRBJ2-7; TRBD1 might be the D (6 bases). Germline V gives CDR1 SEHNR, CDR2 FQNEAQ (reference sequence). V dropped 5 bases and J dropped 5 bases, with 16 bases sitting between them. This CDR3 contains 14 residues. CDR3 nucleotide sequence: TGTGCCAGCAGCCCGCTTACAGGGCTGGACGAGCAGTACTTC. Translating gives CASSPLTGLDEQYF.

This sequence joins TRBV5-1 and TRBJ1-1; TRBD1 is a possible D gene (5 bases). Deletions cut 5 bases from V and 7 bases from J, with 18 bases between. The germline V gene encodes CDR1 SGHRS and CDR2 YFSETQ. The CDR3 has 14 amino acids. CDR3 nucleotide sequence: TGCGCCAGCAGGGGGGACGGGATGCGGGGTGAAGCTTTCTTT. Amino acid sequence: CASRGDGMRGEAFF.

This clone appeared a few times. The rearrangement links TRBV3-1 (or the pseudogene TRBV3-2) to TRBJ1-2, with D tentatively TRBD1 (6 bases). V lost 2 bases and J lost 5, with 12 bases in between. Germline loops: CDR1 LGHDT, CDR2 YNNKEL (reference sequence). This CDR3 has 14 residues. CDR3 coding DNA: TGTGCCAGCAGCCAATTAGGACAGACATATGGCTACACCTTC. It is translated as CASSQLGQTYGYTF.

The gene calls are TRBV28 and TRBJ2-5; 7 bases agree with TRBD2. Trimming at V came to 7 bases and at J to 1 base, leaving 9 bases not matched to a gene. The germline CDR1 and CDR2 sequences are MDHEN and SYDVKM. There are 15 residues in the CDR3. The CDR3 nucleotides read TGTGCCAGCACACTAACTACGGGGGGCCAAGAGACCCAGTACTTC. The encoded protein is CASTLTTGGQETQYF.

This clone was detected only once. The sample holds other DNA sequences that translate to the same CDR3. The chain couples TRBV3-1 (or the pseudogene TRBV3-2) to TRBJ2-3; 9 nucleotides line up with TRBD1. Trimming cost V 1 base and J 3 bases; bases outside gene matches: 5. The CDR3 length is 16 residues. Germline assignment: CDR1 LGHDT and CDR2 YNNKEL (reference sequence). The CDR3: CASSQVTGGLTDTQYF. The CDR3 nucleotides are TGTGCCAGCAGCCAAGTCACAGGGGGCTTGACAGATACGCAGTATTTT.

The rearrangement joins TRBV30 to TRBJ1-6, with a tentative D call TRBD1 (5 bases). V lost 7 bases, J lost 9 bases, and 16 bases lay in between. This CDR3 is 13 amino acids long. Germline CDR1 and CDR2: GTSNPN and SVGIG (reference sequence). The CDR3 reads CASSGDISSPLHF. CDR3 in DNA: TGTGCCTCTTCGGGGGATATAAGTTCACCCCTCCACTTT.

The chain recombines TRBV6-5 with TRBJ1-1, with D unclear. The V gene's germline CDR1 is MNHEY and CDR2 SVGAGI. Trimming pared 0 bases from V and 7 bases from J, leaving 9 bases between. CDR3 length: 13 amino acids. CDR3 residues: CASSYSGVSEAFF. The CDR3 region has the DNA TGTGCCAGCAGTTACTCCGGGGTGAGTGAAGCTTTCTTT.

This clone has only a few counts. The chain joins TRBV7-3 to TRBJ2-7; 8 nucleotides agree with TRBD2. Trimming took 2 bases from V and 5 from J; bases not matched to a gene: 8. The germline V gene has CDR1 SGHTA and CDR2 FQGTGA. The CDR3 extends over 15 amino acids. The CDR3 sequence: CASSLQAGVKNEQYF. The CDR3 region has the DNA TGTGCCAGCAGCTTACAAGCGGGAGTTAAAAACGAGCAGTACTTC.

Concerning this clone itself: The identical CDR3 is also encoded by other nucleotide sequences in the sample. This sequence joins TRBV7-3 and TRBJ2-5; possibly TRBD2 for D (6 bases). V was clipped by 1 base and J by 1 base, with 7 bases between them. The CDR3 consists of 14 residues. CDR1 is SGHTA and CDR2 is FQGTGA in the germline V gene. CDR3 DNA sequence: TGTGCCAGCAGCTTAATGGGGGGCCAAGAGACCCAGTACTTC. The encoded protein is CASSLMGGQETQYF.

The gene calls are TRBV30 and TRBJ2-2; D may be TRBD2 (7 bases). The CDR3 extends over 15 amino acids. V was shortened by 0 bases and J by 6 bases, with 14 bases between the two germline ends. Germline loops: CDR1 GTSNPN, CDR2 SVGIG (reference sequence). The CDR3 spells CAWSVRGGFAGELFF. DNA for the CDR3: TGTGCCTGGAGTGTAAGGGGGGGTTTCGCCGGGGAGCTGTTTTTT.

The CDR3 is CASSLAGRGGLADTQYF. CDR3 coding DNA: TGTGCCAGCAGCTTAGCAGGAAGAGGGGGCCTTGCAGATACGCAGTATTTT. The chain carries TRBV7-9 and TRBJ2-3, with TRBD1 matching over 7 bases. Trimming cost V 0 bases and J 4 bases; bases outside gene matches: 10. Germline V gives CDR1 SEHNR, CDR2 FQNEAQ (reference sequence). The CDR3 sequence is 17 residues long.

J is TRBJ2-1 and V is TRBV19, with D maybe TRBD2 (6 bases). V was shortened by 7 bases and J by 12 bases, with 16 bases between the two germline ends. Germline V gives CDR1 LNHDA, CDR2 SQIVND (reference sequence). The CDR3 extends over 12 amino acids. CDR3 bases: TGTGCCAGTAAGACATCCTCAGCGGGGCAGTTCTTC. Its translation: CASKTSSAGQFF.

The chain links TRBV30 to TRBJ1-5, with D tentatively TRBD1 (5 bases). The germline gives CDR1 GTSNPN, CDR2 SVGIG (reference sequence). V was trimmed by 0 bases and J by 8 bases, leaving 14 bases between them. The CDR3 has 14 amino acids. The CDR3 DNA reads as TGTGCCTGGAGTGTAACAGGTACTCCGGAGCCCCAGCATTTT. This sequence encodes CAWSVTGTPEPQHF.

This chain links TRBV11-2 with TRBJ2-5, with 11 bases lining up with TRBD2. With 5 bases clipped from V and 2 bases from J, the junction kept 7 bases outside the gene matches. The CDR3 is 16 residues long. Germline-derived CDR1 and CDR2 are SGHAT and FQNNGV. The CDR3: CASSPTRLAGQETQYF. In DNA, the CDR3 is TGTGCCAGCAGCCCGACGCGACTAGCGGGGCAAGAGACCCAGTACTTC.

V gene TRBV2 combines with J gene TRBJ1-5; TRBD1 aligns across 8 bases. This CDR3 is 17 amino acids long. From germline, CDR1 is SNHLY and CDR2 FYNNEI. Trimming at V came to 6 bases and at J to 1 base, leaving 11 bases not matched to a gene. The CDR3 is CASSAGGGTLSNQPQHF. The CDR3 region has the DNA TGTGCCAGCAGCGCAGGGGGCGGGACACTAAGCAATCAGCCCCAGCATTTT.

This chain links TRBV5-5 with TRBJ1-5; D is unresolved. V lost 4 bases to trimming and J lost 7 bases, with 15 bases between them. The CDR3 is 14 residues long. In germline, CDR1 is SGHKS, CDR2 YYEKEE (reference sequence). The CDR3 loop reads CASSPQISKQPQHF. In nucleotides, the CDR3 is TGTGCCAGCAGCCCTCAGATTTCAAAACAGCCCCAGCATTTT.

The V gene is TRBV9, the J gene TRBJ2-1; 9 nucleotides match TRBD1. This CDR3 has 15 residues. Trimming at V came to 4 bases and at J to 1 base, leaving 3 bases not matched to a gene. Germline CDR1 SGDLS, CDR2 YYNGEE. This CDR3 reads CASSKQGASYNEQFF. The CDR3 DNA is TGTGCCAGCAGCAAACAGGGGGCTTCCTACAATGAGCAGTTCTTC.

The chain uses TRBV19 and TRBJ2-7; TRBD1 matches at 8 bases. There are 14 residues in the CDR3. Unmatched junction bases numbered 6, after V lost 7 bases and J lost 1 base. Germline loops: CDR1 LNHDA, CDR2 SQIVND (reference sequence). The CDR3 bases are TGTGCCAGTACCCCACGGGACAGGTCCTACGAGCAGTACTTC. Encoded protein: CASTPRDRSYEQYF.

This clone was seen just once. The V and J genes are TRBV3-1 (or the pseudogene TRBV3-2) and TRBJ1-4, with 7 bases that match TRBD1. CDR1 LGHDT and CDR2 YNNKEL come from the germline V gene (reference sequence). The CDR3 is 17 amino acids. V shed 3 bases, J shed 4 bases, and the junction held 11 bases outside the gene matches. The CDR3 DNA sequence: TGTGCCAGCAGCCAGAGGGAGACAGGGCGATTTAATGAAAAACTGTTTTTT. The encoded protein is CASSQRETGRFNEKLFF.

In nucleotides, the CDR3 is TGCGCCAGCAGTGAGTCATCGGAGGGAGAATTGTTTTTT. It codes for CASSESSEGELFF. V and J are TRBV10-1 and TRBJ2-2; weak D call: TRBD2 (6 bases). Germline loops: CDR1 WNHNN, CDR2 SYGVQD (reference sequence). The germline V and J ends were trimmed by 0 bases and 15 bases, with 14 bases remaining between them. CDR3 length equals 13 residues.

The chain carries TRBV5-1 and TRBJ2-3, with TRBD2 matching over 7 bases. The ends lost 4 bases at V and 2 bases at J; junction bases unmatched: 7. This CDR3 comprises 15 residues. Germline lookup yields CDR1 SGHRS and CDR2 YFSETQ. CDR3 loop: CASSLRGEATDTQYF. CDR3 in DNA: TGCGCCAGCAGCCTACGGGGGGAGGCCACAGATACGCAGTATTTT.

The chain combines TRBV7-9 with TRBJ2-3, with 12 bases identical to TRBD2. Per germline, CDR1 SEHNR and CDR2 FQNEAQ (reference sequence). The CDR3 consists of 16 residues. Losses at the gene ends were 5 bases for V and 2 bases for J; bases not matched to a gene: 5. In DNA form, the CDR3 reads TGTGCCAGCAGCCGTGGACTAGCGGGAACCACAGATACGCAGTATTTT. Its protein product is CASSRGLAGTTDTQYF. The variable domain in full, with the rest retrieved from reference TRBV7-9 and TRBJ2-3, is DTGVSQNPRHKITKRGQNVTFRCDPISEHNRLYWYRQTLGQGPEFLTYFQNEAQLEKSRLLSDRFSAERPKGSFSTLEIQRTEQGDSAMYLCASSRGLAGTTDTQYFGPGTRLTVL.

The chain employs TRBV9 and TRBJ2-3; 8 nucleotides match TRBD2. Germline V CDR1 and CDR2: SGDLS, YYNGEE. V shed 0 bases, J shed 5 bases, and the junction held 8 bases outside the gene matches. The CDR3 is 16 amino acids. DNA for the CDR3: TGTGCCAGCAGCGTAGCTCAAGCGGGAGCAGGAGATACGCAGTATTTT. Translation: CASSVAQAGAGDTQYF. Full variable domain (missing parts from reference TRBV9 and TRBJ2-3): DSGVTQTPKHLITATGQRVTLRCSPRSGDLSVYWYQQSLDQGLQFLIQYYNGEERAKGNILERFSAQQFPDLHSELNLSSLELGDSALYFCASSVAQAGAGDTQYFGPGTRLTVL.

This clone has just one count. CDR3 bases: TGTGCCAGCAGCTTTACCGGGACAGGGTTACAAAATGAGCAGTTCTTC. This encodes CASSFTGTGLQNEQFF. The chain carries TRBV7-3 and TRBJ2-1, with 9 nucleotides matching TRBD1. The CDR3 consists of 16 residues. The V gene end was trimmed by 3 bases and the J gene end by 7 bases; junction bases not matched to a gene: 10. Germline assignment: CDR1 SGHTA and CDR2 FQGTGA.